The 24 T cell receptor beta chains presented below share a single source sample, sequenced in a study of T cell clonality in common variable immunodeficiency. Study observations and caveats: Reportedly, TCR beta sequences from common variable immunodeficiency showed fewer deletions and N-nucleotide insertions.

These receptors lack a known antigen. Libraries were prepared by immunoSEQ multiplex PCR; TCRdb keeps only in-frame clonotypes and omits some of them. The sample includes 20,000 or so clones, none of them occurring once. Material for sequencing was peripheral blood mononuclear cells. Source of these receptors: a human donor with common variable immunodeficiency.

CDR3 in amino acids: CASSLTVPSVNEQFF. The covered CDR3 bases are TGTGCCAGCAGCTTAACCGTCCCCTCGGTAAATGAG. The rearrangement uses TRBV11-1 and TRBJ2-1; D ambiguous. The read ends 3 residues shy of where the CDR3 ends; the end is completed using the germline J gene. CDR1 SGHAT and CDR2 FQDESV come from the germline V gene (reference sequence). The CDR3 totals 15 residues. Trimming stripped 2 bases from V and 7 bases from J, with 15 bases between.

This clone was observed a few times. The CDR3 extends 3 residues past the end of the read, so its final part is completed from the germline J gene. The chain links TRBV6-1 to TRBJ1-2; possible D gene TRBD1, 5 bases. This CDR3 has 13 amino acids. Trimming left V 4 bases short and J 2 bases short, with 8 bases between. Germline V gives CDR1 MNHNS, CDR2 SASEGT. The CDR3 sequence: CASSVKGNYGYTF. The CDR3 bases that were read are TGTGCCAGCAGTGTGAAGGGGAACTATGGC.

This clone was seen at least ten times. The junction departs from the called germline gene at one end, perhaps through a read error. The read halts 3 residues ahead of the CDR3 end, with the missing end drawn from the germline J gene. The genes are TRBV11-1 and TRBJ2-5; the match to TRBD2 covers 10 bases. CDR1 is SGHAT, CDR2 FQDESV, per germline (reference sequence). CDR3 size: 12 residues. Incomplete CDR3 DNA: TGTGCCAGCAGCCTAGCGGGGGCGACC. It codes for CASSLAGAT. The full CDR3 protein reads CASSLAGATQYF. Filled out from reference TRBV11-1 and TRBJ2-5, the complete variable domain reads EAEVAQSPRYKITEKSQAVAFWCDPISGHATLYWYRQILGQGPELLVQFQDESVVDDSQLPKDRFSAERLKGVDSTLKIQPAELGDSAMYLCASSLAGATQYFGPGTRLLVL.

In this sample, this clone turned up many times. The read finishes 3 residues shy of the CDR3 end, and the germline J gene is used to complete it. The chain couples TRBV19 to TRBJ2-1; D is perhaps TRBD2 (5 bases). Germline V gene lookup returns CDR1 LNHDA and CDR2 SQIVND (reference sequence). Trimming took 4 bases from V and 4 from J, leaving 8 bases between them. CDR3 length equals 13 residues. CDR3 sequence: CASSTRGYNEQFF. The DNA read from the CDR3 is TGTGCCAGTAGTACTCGCGGGTACAATGAG.

Turning to this clone: The CDR3 end lies 3 residues beyond the end of the read and is filled in from the germline J gene. The chain recombines TRBV19 with TRBJ2-1; 10 bases agree with TRBD1. Germline lookup yields CDR1 LNHDA and CDR2 SQIVND (reference sequence). This CDR3 spans 13 amino acids. Losses at the gene ends were 6 bases for V and 8 bases for J; bases not matched to a gene: 4. The DNA read from the CDR3 is TGTGCCAGTAGGCTGGGGACAGGGGATGAG. Amino acids: CASRLGTGDE. The whole CDR3 sequence is CASRLGTGDEQFF.

Many counts were recorded for this clone. The CDR3 extends 3 residues past the end of the read, so its final part is completed from the germline J gene. The rearrangement joins TRBV2 to TRBJ2-1, with D possibly matching TRBD1 (5 bases). The CDR3 is 14 amino acids. The V and J ends lost 6 bases and 2 bases respectively, with 11 bases between them. Germline V lookup: CDR1 SNHLY, CDR2 FYNNEI. CDR3 DNA (partial): TGTGCCAGCAGGGAACAGGTCGCCTACAATGAG. Its translation is CASREQVAYNE. The complete CDR3 protein is CASREQVAYNEQFF.

This clone was counted ten times or more. The CDR3 end falls 3 residues outside the read, so it is completed with the germline J gene. The chain joins TRBV4-1 to TRBJ2-3; D possibly corresponds to TRBD1 (6 bases). CDR1 is MGHRA, CDR2 YSYEKL, per germline. The CDR3 runs 16 residues. V was cut by 0 bases and J by 4 bases, with 14 bases left in between. The CDR3 DNA, read in part, is TGCGCCAGCAGCCAAGATATACAGGGTTGGGCAGATACG. Its protein is CASSQDIQGWADT. The CDR3 in full is CASSQDIQGWADTQYF.

This clone was detected many times. The read terminates 3 residues before the CDR3 end, so the remaining end is supplied by the germline J gene. J is TRBJ2-5 and V is TRBV2; D remains unclear. Trimming took 8 bases from V and 4 from J, leaving 8 bases between them. This CDR3 is built from 11 residues. The germline CDR1 and CDR2 sequences are SNHLY and FYNNEI. CDR3 sequence: CASRQAETQYF. The CDR3 bases that were read are TGTGCCAGCCGTCAGGCAGAGACC.

In this sample, this clone turned up many times. The read ends 3 residues early relative to the CDR3; the germline J gene fills the gap. The genes are TRBV12-3 or TRBV12-4 and TRBJ2-2, with no clear D. The CDR3 totals 15 residues. V was cut by 3 bases and J by 0 bases, with 8 bases left in between. The CDR3 loop is CASSLAPSNTGELFF. The sequenced part of the CDR3 DNA is TGTGCCAGCAGTTTGGCCCCTTCGAACACCGGGGAG.

This clone was counted ten times or more. The part of the CDR3 DNA that was read is TGTGCCAGCAGCCCTAGCGGGAGGAACAACGAG. Its translation: CASSPSGRNNE. The whole CDR3 is CASSPSGRNNEQYF. The chain uses TRBV7-3 and TRBJ2-7; TRBD2 agrees at 11 bases. Read data end 3 residues before the CDR3 end; the end is taken from the germline J gene. J lost 5 bases, V lost 5 bases, and 5 bases had no gene match. From germline, CDR1 is SGHTA and CDR2 FQGTGA. The CDR3 runs to 14 residues. Full variable domain (outside the CDR3, taken from reference TRBV7-3 and TRBJ2-7): GAGVSQTPSNKVTEKGKYVELRCDPISGHTALYWYRQSLGQGPEFLIYFQGTGAADDSGLPNDRFFAVRPEGSVSTLKIQRTERGDSAVYLCASSPSGRNNEQYFGPGTRLTVT.

This clone was seen at least ten times. Sequencing ends 3 residues short of the CDR3 end; the germline J gene provides the rest. The chain uses TRBV9 and TRBJ2-3; D is perhaps TRBD1 (5 bases). The length of the CDR3 is 15 residues. The germline gives CDR1 SGDLS, CDR2 YYNGEE. Trimming took 1 base from V and 7 from J, leaving 16 bases between them. This CDR3 reads CASSVSGPTLNTQYF. The DNA read from the CDR3 is TGTGCCAGCAGCGTATCAGGGCCCACACTAAATACG.

Ten or more counts support this clone. The read gets to within 3 residues of the CDR3 end, and the germline J gene fills in the rest. The chain has TRBV10-1 and TRBJ2-1, with TRBD2 matching 10 bases. V lost 10 bases to trimming and J lost 4 bases; unmatched junction nucleotides: 13. This CDR3 contains 16 residues. Per germline, CDR1 WNHNN and CDR2 SYGVQD (reference sequence). The DNA read from the CDR3 is TGCGCCATCTCACCCTCGACTAGCGGGTTTTACAATGAG. Its protein product is CAISPSTSGFYNE. In full, the CDR3 reads CAISPSTSGFYNEQFF.

There are many counts of this clone. The CDR3 sequence is CAVRGPLWDNEQFF. The CDR3 DNA, read in part, is TGTGCCGTCAGGGGGCCCCTCTGGGACAATGAG. The rearrangement links TRBV2 to TRBJ2-1; 8 bases are shared with TRBD1. The CDR3 extends 3 residues past the end of the read, so its final part is completed from the germline J gene. From germline, CDR1 is SNHLY and CDR2 FYNNEI. V gave up 11 bases and J gave up 5 bases; unmatched junction bases: 11. The CDR3 covers 14 residues.

Many counts were recorded for this clone. The CDR3 end is not reached by the read, which stops 3 residues before it; the germline J gene fills it in. The V gene is TRBV30, the J gene TRBJ1-2; the D gene is possibly TRBD1 (6 bases). Germline loops: CDR1 GTSNPN, CDR2 SVGIG (reference sequence). The CDR3 spans 12 residues. CDR3 sequence reads: CASAFNREGYTF. The part of the CDR3 DNA that was read is TGTGCCTCCGCATTCAACAGGGAGGGC. The full variable domain, its missing parts supplied by reference TRBV30 and TRBJ1-2, is SQTIHQWPATLVQPVGSPLSLECTVEGTSNPNLYWYRQAAGRGLQLLFYSVGIGQISSEVPQNLSASRPQDRQFILSSKKLLLSDSGFYLCASAFNREGYTFGSGTRLTVV.

Ten or more counts support this clone. Read data end 3 residues before the CDR3 end; the end is taken from the germline J gene. This rearrangement joins TRBV11-2 to TRBJ2-5; 10 bases agree with TRBD1. V trimming: 5 bases; J trimming: 4 bases; junction bases outside the gene matches: 7. CDR1 SGHAT and CDR2 FQNNGV come from the germline V gene. The CDR3 runs 15 residues. This CDR3 reads CASSPRQGAGETQYF. CDR3 DNA, as far as it was read: TGTGCCAGCAGCCCAAGACAGGGGGCAGGAGAGACC.

This clone was observed at least ten times. Sequencing ends 3 residues short of the CDR3 end; the germline J gene provides the rest. The genes are TRBV11-2 and TRBJ2-1, with D unresolved. This CDR3 contains 11 residues. Looked up from germline, CDR1 is SGHAT and CDR2 is FQNNGV. Trimming left V 3 bases short and J 8 bases short, with 5 bases between. The part of the CDR3 DNA that was read is TGTGCCAGCAGCTTTTTAGATGAG. This encodes CASSFLDE. The complete CDR3 sequence is CASSFLDEQFF.

This clone was found many times. The CDR3 end is not reached by the read, which stops 3 residues before it; the germline J gene fills it in. J is TRBJ2-1 and V is TRBV2, with a possible D match to TRBD1 (5 bases). The V end lost 9 bases, the J end lost 4 bases, and 10 bases lay between the germline ends. Germline lookup yields CDR1 SNHLY and CDR2 FYNNEI. CDR3 size: 12 residues. The CDR3 loop reads CARRTQYNEQFF. Partial CDR3 DNA: TGTGCCAGGCGGACACAATACAATGAG. Variable domain in full (rest from reference TRBV2 and TRBJ2-1): EPEVTQTPSHQVTQMGQEVILRCVPISNHLYFYWYRQILGQKVEFLVSFYNNEISEKSEIFDDQFSVERPDGSNFTLKIRSTKLEDSAMYFCARRTQYNEQFFGPGTRLTVL.

This clone is medium-sized in the sample. The CDR3 is cut off 3 residues early in the read; its end comes from the germline J gene. This chain uses TRBV5-1 with TRBJ2-5; TRBD1 is a possible D gene (6 bases). The CDR3 is 13 amino acids. V dropped 1 base and J dropped 5 bases, with 9 bases sitting between them. The germline gives CDR1 SGHRS, CDR2 YFSETQ. The CDR3: CASSLPGAETQYF. CDR3 DNA (partial): TGCGCCAGCAGCTTGCCAGGGGCGGAGACC.

This clone appeared many times. The read ends 3 residues early relative to the CDR3; the germline J gene fills the gap. The rearrangement uses TRBV7-9 and TRBJ2-7; D may be TRBD2 (6 bases). V gave up 6 bases and J gave up 0 bases, with 15 bases separating them. Germline CDR1 SEHNR, CDR2 FQNEAQ (reference sequence). The CDR3 has 15 amino acids. Here the CDR3 reads CASRAAGPRSYEQYF. The covered CDR3 bases are TGTGCCAGCAGGGCCGCGGGGCCCCGCTCCTACGAG. Full variable domain (remainder filled in from reference TRBV7-9 and TRBJ2-7): DTGVSQNPRHKITKRGQNVTFRCDPISEHNRLYWYRQTLGQGPEFLTYFQNEAQLEKSRLLSDRFSAERPKGSFSTLEIQRTEQGDSAMYLCASRAAGPRSYEQYFGPGTRLTVT.

This clone was seen repeatedly, ten times or more. The read ends 3 residues before the CDR3 terminus; that terminus is restored from the germline J gene. V gene TRBV18 combines with J gene TRBJ2-4, with D perhaps matching TRBD1 (6 bases). CDR3 length: 13 residues. Trimming stripped 6 bases from V and 4 bases from J, with 10 bases between. CDR1 is KGHSH, CDR2 LQKENI, per germline. The covered CDR3 bases are TGTGCCAGCTCGGGGGCAGGGAAAAACATT. Translated, it gives CASSGAGKNI. The whole CDR3 protein reads CASSGAGKNIQYF.

In this sample, this clone turned up many times. Read data end 3 residues before the CDR3 end; the end is taken from the germline J gene. The chain couples TRBV2 to TRBJ2-5; 12 bases match TRBD1. Unmatched junction bases numbered 10, after V lost 6 bases and J lost 5 bases. This CDR3 has 16 amino acids. Germline CDR1 and CDR2: SNHLY and FYNNEI. CDR3 DNA (partial): TGTGCCAGCAGGAGAAGGGGACAGGGGGCTGGGGAGACC. Encoded protein: CASRRRGQGAGET. The CDR3 in its entirety is CASRRRGQGAGETQYF.

This clone is categorized as medium-sized. The read stops 3 residues short of the end of the CDR3; the missing end is completed from the germline J gene. The chain joins TRBV19 to TRBJ2-1, with D hard to call. Deletions cut 4 bases from V and 2 bases from J, with 3 bases between. From germline, CDR1 is LNHDA and CDR2 SQIVND (reference sequence). The CDR3 is made up of 12 amino acids. The CDR3 region is CASSSAYNEQFF. CDR3 DNA, as far as it was read: TGTGCCAGTAGTAGCGCCTACAATGAG.

In this sample, this clone turned up many times. The CDR3 bases that were read are TGCAGTGTTCCGACTATGCGGGGATACGAG. Encoded protein: CSVPTMRGYE. In full, the CDR3 reads CSVPTMRGYEQYF. V usage is TRBV20-1 and J usage is TRBJ2-7; D possibly corresponds to TRBD2 (6 bases). The CDR3 is cut off 3 residues early in the read; its end comes from the germline J gene. The germline V gene has CDR1 DFQATT and CDR2 SNEGSKA (reference sequence). V lost 7 bases, J lost 4 bases, and 17 bases lay in between. This CDR3 has 13 amino acids.

This clone was picked up many times. The CDR3 goes on 3 residues after the read ends, and that part is filled in from the germline J gene. V and J are TRBV2 and TRBJ2-7; D is possibly TRBD1 (5 bases). CDR3 length equals 13 residues. Trimming took 4 bases from V and 4 from J, leaving 11 bases between them. The V gene's germline CDR1 is SNHLY and CDR2 FYNNEI. The CDR3 region is CASSGATEYEQYF. Partial CDR3 DNA: TGTGCCAGCAGTGGGGCGACAGAGTACGAG.